The 13 T cell receptor beta chains listed next were all sequenced from one sample in a study of T cell responses to AZD1222 COVID-19 vaccine. Profiled with immunoSEQ multiplex PCR; TCRdb holds only in-frame clones, not every one. The sample lists some 120,000 clones; 88% were seen once. The starting material was peripheral blood, obtained on day 0 of AZD1222 vaccination. The receptors originated from an adult in good health.

This chain links TRBV7-3 with TRBJ2-1, with 8 bases fitting TRBD2. The CDR3 totals 14 residues. V was clipped by 5 bases and J by 6 bases; unmatched bases: 6. Germline V gives CDR1 SGHTA, CDR2 FQGTGA. CDR3 residues: CASSPRGGRNEQFF. The CDR3 DNA sequence: TGTGCCAGCAGCCCACGGGGGGGCCGCAATGAGCAGTTCTTC.

The V call is TRBV30, the J call TRBJ2-5, with D possibly being TRBD2 (6 bases). The germline V gene has CDR1 GTSNPN and CDR2 SVGIG (reference sequence). V gave up 1 base and J gave up 5 bases, with 14 bases separating them. The CDR3 sequence is 14 residues long. The CDR3 sequence: CAWSEGRAGETQYF. The CDR3 DNA reads TGTGCCTGGAGTGAAGGCAGGGCGGGGGAGACCCAGTACTTC.

The chain recombines TRBV3-1 (or the pseudogene TRBV3-2) with TRBJ2-5; 9 positions match TRBD1. The CDR3 sequence is 16 residues long. Per germline, CDR1 LGHDT and CDR2 YNNKEL (reference sequence). The J segment lost 5 bases and the V segment lost 4 bases, leaving 11 bases of the junction unmatched. CDR3 sequence: CASSRLTGGGWETQYF. In DNA, the CDR3 is TGTGCCAGCAGCCGACTGACAGGGGGAGGTTGGGAGACCCAGTACTTC.

This chain connects TRBV9 to TRBJ2-1; TRBD2 agrees at 7 bases. The germline V gene has CDR1 SGDLS and CDR2 YYNGEE. This CDR3 has 16 residues. With 0 bases clipped from V and 4 bases from J, the junction kept 7 bases outside the gene matches. The CDR3 here is CASSVEGAGSYNEQFF. For the CDR3, the DNA is TGTGCCAGCAGCGTAGAGGGAGCGGGGAGTTACAATGAGCAGTTCTTC.

This chain connects TRBV19 to TRBJ1-2; no definite D call. CDR1 is LNHDA, CDR2 SQIVND, per germline (reference sequence). The CDR3 loop spans 15 amino acids. V was shortened by 5 bases and J by 8 bases, with 21 bases between the two germline ends. The DNA for the CDR3 is TGTGCCAGTAGTTCTTCCTCGTTAGTGTCCGGGGGCTACACCTTC. It translates to CASSSSSLVSGGYTF.

The chain carries TRBV15 and TRBJ2-2; the D is unclear. Germline values: CDR1 LNHNV, CDR2 YYDKDF (reference sequence). There are 14 residues in the CDR3. Trimming took 0 bases from V and 4 from J, leaving 6 bases between them. DNA for the CDR3: TGTGCCACCAGCAGAGATCTATTCACCGGGGAGCTGTTTTTT. This translates into CATSRDLFTGELFF.

V gene TRBV7-7 combines with J gene TRBJ1-5; no definite D call. The CDR3 has 13 amino acids. Trimming pared 4 bases from V and 5 bases from J, leaving 9 bases between. CDR1 and CDR2 (germline): SSHAT, FNYEAQ (reference sequence). CDR3 in DNA: TGTGCCAGCAGCTCCGCTATCTATCAGCCCCAGCATTTT. Translating it yields CASSSAIYQPQHF. The whole variable domain, filled in from reference TRBV7-7 and TRBJ1-5, reads GAGVSQSPRYKVTKRGQDVTLRCDPISSHATLYWYQQALGQGPEFLTYFNYEAQPDKSGLPSDRFSAERPEGSISTLTIQRTEQRDSAMYRCASSSAIYQPQHFGDGTRLSIL.

This chain uses TRBV2 with TRBJ2-3, with TRBD1 as a possible D gene (5 bases). There are 12 residues in the CDR3. V dropped 2 bases and J dropped 6 bases, with 6 bases sitting between them. The germline V gene has CDR1 SNHLY and CDR2 FYNNEI. CDR3 residues: CASSEYRDTQYF. DNA of the CDR3: TGTGCCAGCAGTGAATACAGGGATACGCAGTATTTT.

The J gene is TRBJ1-2, the V gene TRBV5-1; 8 bases map to TRBD1. CDR1 SGHRS and CDR2 YFSETQ come from the germline V gene. J gave up 8 bases and V 0 bases, and 9 bases lay outside the gene matches. The CDR3 is made up of 15 amino acids. The CDR3 reads CASSLDGTGGKGYTF. The CDR3 DNA follows: TGCGCCAGCAGCTTGGATGGGACAGGCGGGAAGGGCTACACCTTC.

The count of this clone is one. The chain has TRBV2 and TRBJ2-3; 12 bases fit TRBD2. The J segment lost 2 bases and the V segment lost 9 bases, leaving 6 bases of the junction unmatched. The germline V gene has CDR1 SNHLY and CDR2 FYNNEI. This CDR3 spans 15 amino acids. In DNA, the CDR3 is TGTGCCAGTCTTCTAGCGGGAGGGCTCACAGATACGCAGTATTTT. As protein: CASLLAGGLTDTQYF.

The sample holds one count of this clone. The chain recombines TRBV12-3 or TRBV12-4 with TRBJ1-1; unclear D gene. This CDR3 region has 13 residues. The V end lost 2 bases, the J end lost 2 bases, and 6 bases lay between the germline ends. CDR3 bases: TGTGCCAGCAGTTTAATCCAAAACACTGAAGCTTTCTTT. Protein product: CASSLIQNTEAFF.

This rearrangement joins TRBV18 to TRBJ1-4; D is ambiguous. From germline, CDR1 is KGHSH and CDR2 LQKENI. V shed 2 bases and J shed 0 bases, with 7 bases lying between them. The CDR3 loop spans 15 amino acids. The CDR3 loop reads CASSPNEATNEKLFF. CDR3 in DNA: TGTGCCAGCTCACCAAACGAGGCAACTAATGAAAAACTGTTTTTT.

Notes on this clone: One end of the junction is discordant with germline, which a read error may explain. The chain recombines TRBV6-6 with TRBJ2-1, with D tentatively TRBD2 (5 bases). This CDR3 is built from 13 residues. Germline V gives CDR1 MNHNY, CDR2 SVGAGI (reference sequence). CDR3 sequence (DNA): TGTGTCAGCCGGTCTAGCAGGTACAATGAGCAGTTCTTC. It specifies CVSRSSRYNEQFF.